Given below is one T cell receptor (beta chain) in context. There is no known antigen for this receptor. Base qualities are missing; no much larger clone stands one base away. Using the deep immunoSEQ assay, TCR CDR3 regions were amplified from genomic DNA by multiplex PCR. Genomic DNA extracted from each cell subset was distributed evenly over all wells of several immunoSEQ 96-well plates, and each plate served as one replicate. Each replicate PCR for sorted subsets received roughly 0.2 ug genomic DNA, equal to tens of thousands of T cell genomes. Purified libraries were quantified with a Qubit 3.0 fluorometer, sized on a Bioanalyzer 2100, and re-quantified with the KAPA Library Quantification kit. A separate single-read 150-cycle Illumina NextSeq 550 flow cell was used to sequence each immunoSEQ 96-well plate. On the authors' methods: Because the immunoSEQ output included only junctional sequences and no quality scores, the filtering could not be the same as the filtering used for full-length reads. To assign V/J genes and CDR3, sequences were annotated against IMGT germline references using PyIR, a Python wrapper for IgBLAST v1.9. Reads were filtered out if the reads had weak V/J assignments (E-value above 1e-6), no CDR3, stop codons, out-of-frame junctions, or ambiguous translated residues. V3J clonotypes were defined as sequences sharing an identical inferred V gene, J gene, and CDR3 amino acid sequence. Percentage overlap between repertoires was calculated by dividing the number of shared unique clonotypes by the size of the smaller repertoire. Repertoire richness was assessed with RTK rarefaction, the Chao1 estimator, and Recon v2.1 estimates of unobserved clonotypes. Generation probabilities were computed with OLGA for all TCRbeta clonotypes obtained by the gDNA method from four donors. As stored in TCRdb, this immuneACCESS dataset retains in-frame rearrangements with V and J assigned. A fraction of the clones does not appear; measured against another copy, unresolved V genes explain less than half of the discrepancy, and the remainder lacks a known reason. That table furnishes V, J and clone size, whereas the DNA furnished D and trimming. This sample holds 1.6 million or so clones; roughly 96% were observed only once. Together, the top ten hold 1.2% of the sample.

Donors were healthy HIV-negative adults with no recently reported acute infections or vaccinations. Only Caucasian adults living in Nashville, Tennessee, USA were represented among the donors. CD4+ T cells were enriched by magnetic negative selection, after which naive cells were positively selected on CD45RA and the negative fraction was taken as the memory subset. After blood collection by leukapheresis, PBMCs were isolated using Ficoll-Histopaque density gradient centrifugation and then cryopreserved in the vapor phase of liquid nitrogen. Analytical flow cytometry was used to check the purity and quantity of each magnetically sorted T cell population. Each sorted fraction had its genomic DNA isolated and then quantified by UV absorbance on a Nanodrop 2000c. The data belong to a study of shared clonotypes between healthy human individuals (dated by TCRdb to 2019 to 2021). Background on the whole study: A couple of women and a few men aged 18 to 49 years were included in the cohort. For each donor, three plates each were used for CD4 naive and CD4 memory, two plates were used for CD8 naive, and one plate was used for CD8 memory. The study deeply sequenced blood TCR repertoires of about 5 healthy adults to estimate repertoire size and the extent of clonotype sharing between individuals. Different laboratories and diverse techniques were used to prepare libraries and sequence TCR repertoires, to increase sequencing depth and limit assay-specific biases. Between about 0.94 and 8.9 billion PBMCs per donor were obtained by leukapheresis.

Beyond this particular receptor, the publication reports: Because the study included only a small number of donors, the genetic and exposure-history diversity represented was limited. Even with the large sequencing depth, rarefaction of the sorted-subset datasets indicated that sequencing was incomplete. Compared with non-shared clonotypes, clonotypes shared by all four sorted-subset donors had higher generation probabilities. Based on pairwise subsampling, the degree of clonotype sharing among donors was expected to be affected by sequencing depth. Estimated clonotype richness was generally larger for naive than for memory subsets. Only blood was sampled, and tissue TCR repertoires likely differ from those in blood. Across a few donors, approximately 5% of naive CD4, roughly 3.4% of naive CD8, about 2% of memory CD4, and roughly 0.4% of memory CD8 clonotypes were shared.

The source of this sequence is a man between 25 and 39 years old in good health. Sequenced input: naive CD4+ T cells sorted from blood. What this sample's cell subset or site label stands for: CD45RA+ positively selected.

Here the CDR3 is given as CASTHGNTIYF. The nucleotides read TGTGCCAGCACCCACGGAAACACCATATATTTT. The chain was built from TRBV6-5 and TRBJ1-3, with no confidently assigned D gene. CDR1 and CDR2 (MNHEY, SVGAGI) derive from the germline V gene. V is reduced by 7 bases and J by 4 bases, leaving a spacing of 5 bases between them. The CDR3 measures 11 amino acids from cysteine to phenylalanine. The sequence is cut down to CDR3 DNA, 33 bases in frame from base 1.